The sequence of this T cell receptor beta chain was determined in a study of shared clonotypes between healthy human individuals (dated by TCRdb to 2020 to 2022). Turning to the overall study: Three men and a couple of women, aged 18 to 49 years, made up the cohort. Different laboratories and diverse techniques were used to prepare libraries and sequence TCR repertoires, to increase sequencing depth and limit assay-specific biases. Each donor's leukapheresis produced roughly between roughly 0.94 and 9.5 billion PBMCs. Blood TCR repertoires of five healthy adults were deeply sequenced to estimate repertoire size and the extent of clonotype sharing between individuals. For each donor, CD4 naive and CD4 memory were each given three plates, CD8 naive was given two plates, and CD8 memory was given one plate.

TCR CDR3 regions were amplified from genomic DNA by multiplex PCR using the deep immunoSEQ assay. Genomic DNA extracted from each cell subset was distributed evenly over all wells of several immunoSEQ 96-well plates, and each plate served as one replicate. For sorted subsets, approximately 0.2 ug of genomic DNA, equivalent to roughly 30,000 T cell genomes, went into each replicate PCR. The purified libraries were quantified using a Qubit 3.0 fluorometer, sized with a Bioanalyzer 2100, and then quantified again using the KAPA Library Quantification kit. Each immunoSEQ 96-well plate was sequenced on its own single-read 150-cycle Illumina NextSeq 550 flow cell. The published analysis was carried out like this. Because the immunoSEQ output held only junctional sequences and lacked quality scores, the filtering could not match the filtering applied to full-length reads. To assign V/J genes and CDR3, sequences were annotated against IMGT germline references using PyIR, a Python wrapper for IgBLAST v1.9. Reads were filtered out if the reads had weak V/J assignments (E-value above 1e-6), no CDR3, stop codons, out-of-frame junctions, or ambiguous translated residues. V3J clonotypes were defined as sequences sharing the same inferred V gene, J gene, and CDR3 amino acid sequence. To compute the percentage overlap between repertoires, the number of shared unique clonotypes was divided by the size of the smaller repertoire. Three approaches were used to assess repertoire richness: RTK rarefaction, the Chao1 estimator, and Recon v2.1 estimates of unobserved clonotypes. Generation probabilities were computed with OLGA for all TCRbeta clonotypes obtained by the gDNA method from four donors. TCRdb holds this immuneACCESS table with in-frame rearrangements only. Some clones are missing; in checked studies, unresolved V genes explain under half, and the rest has no known cause. The V and J calls and clone size are taken from that table; D and trimming were inferred from the DNA. The sample has some 1 million clones on record, around 74% of them singletons. The ten largest clonotypes hold 1.4% to 1.5% of the sample.

From the cysteine through the phenylalanine, the CDR3 covers 15 amino acids. Only the CDR3 part of the read is kept: 45 bases, read in frame from the first base. Taken from the germline V gene, the CDR1 and CDR2 loops are MNHEY and SVGAGI. Clipping removes 6 bases from V and 4 bases from J, with 9 as the unmatched junction base count. The table lists this clone with a count of one. What this receptor recognizes is not known. The input lacks base qualities; no much larger clone sits a single base away. Study-wide conclusions, independent of this receptor: Clonotypes shared by all four sorted-subset donors showed higher generation probabilities than non-shared clonotypes. Estimated clonotype richness was generally larger for naive than for memory subsets. Based on pairwise subsampling, the degree of clonotype sharing among donors was expected to be affected by sequencing depth. When a few donors were compared, the shared fraction of clonotypes was about 5.2% for naive CD4, 3.5% to 4% for naive CD8, 2% to 2.5% for memory CD4, and 0.4% for memory CD8. The genetic and exposure-history diversity represented was limited by the small number of donors. Sampling was restricted to blood, and TCR repertoires in tissue are likely to differ from TCR repertoires in blood. Even with the large sequencing depth, rarefaction of the sorted-subset datasets indicated that sequencing was incomplete.

Healthy HIV-negative adults with no recently reported acute infections or vaccinations were included as donors. Only Caucasian adults living in Nashville, Tennessee, USA were represented among the donors. Magnetic negative selection was used to enrich CD4+ T cells, after which naive cells were positively selected on CD45RA and the negative fraction became the memory subset. Blood was obtained by leukapheresis, after which PBMCs were separated by Ficoll-Histopaque density gradient centrifugation and cryopreserved in liquid nitrogen vapor phase. Analytical flow cytometry was used to check the purity and quantity of every magnetically sorted T cell population. Genomic DNA was isolated from each sorted fraction and quantified by UV absorbance on a Nanodrop 2000c.

Specimen: memory CD4+ T cells sorted from blood. This sample's cell subset or site label indicates: CD45RA-negative fraction. Recombination linked TRBV6-5 to TRBJ1-5; 7 bases in the junction line up with TRBD1. This receptor was obtained from a man between 18 and 35 years old in good health. The CDR3 in this case is CASRDGTANNQPQHF. The sequenced DNA: TGTGCCAGCAGGGACGGGACAGCTAATAATCAGCCCCAGCATTTT.